A single TCR beta chain is shown here with its context. Antigen: not known. The length of the CDR3 is 14 residues. The V gene end was trimmed by 1 base and the J gene end by 10 bases; junction bases not matched to a gene: 4. Germline loops: CDR1 SGHRS, CDR2 YFSETQ. Diagnoses were established from clinical symptoms, serum thyroxine, TRAb, thyroid ultrasound and orbital computed tomography. The record originates from a study of Graves' ophthalmopathy and Graves' hyperthyroidism. TCR beta CDR3 amplification used RNA transcripts. In the first round, RT-PCR was carried out with HTBI primers, and a multiplex PCR formed the second round. TCRdb reprocessed the multiplex PCR reads via MiXCR and lists one record per CDR3 protein. The sample records some 240,000 distinct CDR3 sequences, around 42% being singletons. General study findings and limits: Blood samples also showed most expanded thyroid clonotypes exceeding 0.001 frequency.

The chain recombines TRBV5-1 with TRBJ1-6, with TRBD1 matching over 8 bases. The sequenced material came from peripheral blood. This clonotype was obtained from an adult man with Graves' ophthalmopathy. CDR3 loop: CASSLPGGESPLHF. CDR3 sequence (DNA): TGCGCCAGCAGCTTGCCAGGGGGCGAGTCACCCCTCCACTTT.